The rows below give T cell receptor beta chains drawn from one sample of a study of siplizumab effects on memory and regulatory T cells. Assay used: immunoSEQ multiplex PCR; TCRdb lists only in-frame clones, some missing. In the table there are roughly 120,000 clones, about 94% of which are singletons. Material for sequencing was non-Treg CD4+ T cells sorted from blood. Receptors originate from a human donor in good health. Both conserved end residues are part of each CDR3. D genes are given only for firm matches.

cdr3_aa	cdr3_nt	d_call	v_call	j_call
CASSIEAVGRRTDTQYF	TGTGCCAGTAGTATAGAGGCGGTGGGGAGAAGGACAGATACGCAGTATTTT	NA	TRBV19	TRBJ2-3
CASSRQLQGLQETQYF	TGTGCCAGCAGCAGGCAGTTGCAGGGACTACAAGAGACCCAGTACTTC	TRBD2	TRBV5-5	TRBJ2-5
CASSIIGQGHTEAFF	TGTGCCAGTAGTATTATCGGACAGGGCCACACTGAAGCTTTCTTT	TRBD1	TRBV19	TRBJ1-1
CASSEPAVNQPQHF	TGTGCCAGCAGTGAACCAGCGGTCAATCAGCCCCAGCATTTT	NA	TRBV6-1	TRBJ1-5
CASSLGVVAGGSYNEQFF	TGCGCCAGCAGCTTGGGGGTAGTAGCGGGAGGGTCCTACAATGAGCAGTTCTTC	TRBD2	TRBV5-1	TRBJ2-1
CASSSGTGGWEQYF	TGTGCCAGCAGCTCTGGGACAGGGGGCTGGGAGCAGTACTTC	TRBD1	TRBV11-2	TRBJ2-7
CASSFDRLTTEAFF	TGCGCCAGCAGCTTCGACAGGCTGACCACTGAAGCTTTCTTT	NA	TRBV5-1	TRBJ1-1
CASGRGSYNEQFF	TGTGCCAGTGGCCGTGGCTCCTACAATGAGCAGTTCTTC	NA	TRBV6-5	TRBJ2-1
CASSSYLGGTDTQYF	TGTGCCAGCAGTTCCTATTTGGGGGGCACAGATACGCAGTATTTT	NA	TRBV27	TRBJ2-3
CASSLSATNEKLFF	TGCGCCAGCAGCTTAAGTGCAACTAATGAAAAACTGTTTTTT	NA	TRBV5-1	TRBJ1-4
CASSLRGVEQYF	TGTGCCAGCAGCCTACGTGGGGTCGAGCAGTACTTC	NA	TRBV6-5	TRBJ2-7